The rows below give T cell receptor beta chains drawn from one sample of a study of blood T cell repertoires in COVID-19. The protocol was immunoSEQ multiplex PCR, while the TCRdb copy is restricted to in-frame clones and leaves out a portion. The sample lists roughly 49,000 clones, roughly 89% occurring once. The sample taken for sequencing was peripheral blood. The receptors stem from a man between 50 and 59 years old with acute or convalescent COVID-19. CDR3s include the opening cysteine and the closing phenylalanine or tryptophan. A D gene is named only where the DNA matches it firmly. Expanded clones get a size class; other rows say once, few or many, or leave the size out.

16 | - | TRBJ2-7 | TRBV18 | - | CASSLRSAGGSYEQYF | TGTGCCAGCTCACTACGTTCGGCCGGGGGCTCCTACGAGCAGTACTTC
15 | - | TRBJ1-2 | TRBV25-1 | TRBD1 | CASSDTGVINYGYTF | TGTGCCAGCAGTGATACAGGGGTGATTAACTATGGCTACACCTTC
14 | - | TRBJ2-3 | TRBV30 | TRBD1 | CAWSGQGGTDTQYF | TGTGCCTGGAGTGGACAGGGAGGCACAGATACGCAGTATTTT
17 | - | TRBJ1-6 | TRBV4-2 | TRBD1 | CASSQAGTGGNNSPLHF | TGTGCCAGCAGCCAAGCGGGTACAGGGGGCAATAATTCACCCCTCCACTTT
13 | - | TRBJ2-3 | TRBV3-1/TRBV3-2 | - | CASSPRGADTQYF | TGTGCCAGCAGCCCCAGGGGCGCGGATACGCAGTATTTT
14 | once | TRBJ1-5 | TRBV7-9 | - | CASSPTGFNQPQHF | TGTGCCAGCAGCCCTACAGGGTTCAATCAGCCCCAGCATTTT
15 | - | TRBJ2-1 | TRBV10-3 | TRBD2 | CAISDFSGIGNEQFF | TGTGCCATCAGTGATTTTAGCGGGATTGGCAATGAGCAGTTCTTC
14 | - | TRBJ2-1 | TRBV5-1 | - | CASSLAGGFNEQFF | TGCGCCAGCAGCTTGGCCGGGGGATTCAATGAGCAGTTCTTC
15 | - | TRBJ1-6 | TRBV4-1 | TRBD1 | CASSRRDSLNSPLHF | TGCGCCAGCAGCCGAAGGGACAGCTTGAATTCACCCCTCCACTTT
14 | - | TRBJ2-7 | TRBV10-1 | TRBD2 | CASSEKAGGPGQYF | TGCGCCAGCAGTGAGAAAGCGGGAGGGCCAGGGCAGTACTTC
14 | - | TRBJ1-5 | TRBV4-2 | TRBD1 | CASSGPGQGKAQHF | TGTGCCAGCAGCGGGCCGGGACAGGGAAAGGCCCAGCATTTT
15 | once | TRBJ1-5 | TRBV2 | TRBD1 | CASSGRTGGHQPQHF | TGTGCCAGCAGTGGCCGGACAGGGGGCCATCAGCCCCAGCATTTT
16 | - | TRBJ1-2 | TRBV19 | TRBD1 | CASSVKTGAQYYGYTF | TGTGCCAGTAGTGTAAAGACAGGGGCTCAGTACTATGGCTACACCTTC
17 | - | TRBJ1-5 | TRBV30 | - | CAWSSGTDLYSNQPQHF | TGTGCCTGGAGTAGCGGGACTGACCTTTATAGCAATCAGCCCCAGCATTTT
13 | - | TRBJ1-4 | TRBV28 | - | CASSLGGGEKLFF | TGTGCCAGCAGTTTAGGAGGAGGAGAAAAACTGTTTTTT
14 | - | TRBJ2-5 | TRBV5-6 | - | CASSSTQGAETQYF | TGTGCCAGCAGCTCAACACAGGGTGCGGAGACCCAGTACTTC
14 | - | TRBJ1-6 | TRBV9 | - | CASSLVGSNSPLHF | TGTGCCAGCAGCCTGGTGGGCAGTAATTCACCCCTCCACTTT
15 | - | TRBJ1-5 | TRBV19 | - | CASSIGTAYNQPQHF | TGTGCCAGTAGTATAGGGACAGCTTACAATCAGCCCCAGCATTTT
15 | - | TRBJ1-2 | TRBV7-2 | - | CASSLAGQGNYGYTF | TGTGCCAGCAGCTTAGCCGGGCAGGGGAACTATGGCTACACCTTC
15 | - | TRBJ2-7 | TRBV4-1 | TRBD2 | CASSHRSGSSYEQYF | TGCGCCAGCAGCCACCGTAGCGGGAGCTCCTACGAGCAGTACTTC
15 | - | TRBJ2-5 | TRBV3-1/TRBV3-2 | - | CASSQNPRAGETQYF | TGTGCCAGCAGCCAAAATCCCAGGGCTGGGGAGACCCAGTACTTC
14 | - | TRBJ2-3 | TRBV5-1 | - | CASSTGHTTDTQYF | TGCGCCAGCTCCACGGGACACACTACAGATACGCAGTATTTT
14 | - | TRBJ1-2 | TRBV19 | - | CASSPLDLDYGYTF | TGTGCCAGTAGTCCACTAGACTTGGACTATGGCTACACCTTC
15 | - | TRBJ2-7 | TRBV4-2 | TRBD2 | CASSPLAGGPYEQYF | TGTGCCAGCAGCCCACTAGCGGGAGGACCCTACGAGCAGTACTTC
15 | - | TRBJ1-6 | TRBV2 | TRBD1 | CASRGQLLGVSPLHF | TGTGCCAGCAGGGGACAGCTACTCGGGGTGTCACCCCTCCACTTT
14 | - | TRBJ1-5 | TRBV19 | - | CASVDRNSNQPQHF | TGTGCCAGTGTAGACAGAAATAGCAATCAGCCCCAGCATTTT
19 | - | TRBJ2-2 | TRBV14 | - | CASSQLSGGAGPNTGELFF | TGTGCCAGCAGCCAACTAAGTGGCGGGGCGGGGCCGAACACCGGGGAGCTGTTTTTT
15 | - | TRBJ1-6 | TRBV27 | - | CASTPDRRENSPLHF | TGTGCCAGCACCCCGGATCGGCGGGAAAATTCACCCCTCCACTTT
14 | - | TRBJ1-2 | TRBV27 | - | CASTSIGRESGYTF | TGTGCCAGCACCAGTATCGGGAGGGAGAGTGGCTACACCTTC
13 | - | TRBJ1-4 | TRBV6-5 | TRBD1 | CATQTGGFEKLFF | TGTGCCACCCAGACAGGGGGCTTTGAAAAACTGTTTTTT
17 | - | TRBJ2-3 | TRBV27 | - | CASSSLLGREDTDTQYF | TGTGCCAGCAGTTCCCTCCTCGGACGGGAAGACACAGATACGCAGTATTTT
16 | - | TRBJ1-6 | TRBV7-2 | - | CASSLRVGARYSPLHF | TGTGCCAGCAGCTTACGAGTGGGGGCTCGGTATTCACCCCTCCACTTT
16 | - | TRBJ2-3 | TRBV7-2 | TRBD2 | CASSLGGRGSTDTQYF | TGTGCCAGCAGCTTAGGCGGGAGGGGGAGCACAGATACGCAGTATTTT
15 | - | TRBJ2-7 | TRBV5-1 | TRBD1 | CASSFMTGNSYEQYF | TGCGCCAGCAGTTTTATGACAGGGAACTCCTACGAGCAGTACTTC
13 | few | TRBJ1-5 | TRBV27 | - | CASSNGVIQPQHF | TGTGCCAGCAGCAACGGGGTCATTCAGCCCCAGCATTTT
17 | - | TRBJ2-7 | TRBV27 | - | CASSTYPRGQSTYEQYF | TGTGCCAGCAGTACCTACCCGCGTGGACAGAGCACCTACGAGCAGTACTTC
16 | - | TRBJ2-2 | TRBV5-3 | TRBD1 | CARLTGVHPNTGELFF | TGTGCCAGACTAACAGGGGTACACCCTAACACCGGGGAGCTGTTTTTT
12 | - | TRBJ1-5 | TRBV7-2 | - | CASSLGAQAQHF | TGTGCCAGCAGCTTGGGGGCCCAGGCCCAGCATTTT
12 | - | TRBJ1-5 | TRBV28 | TRBD1 | CASSRDSQPQHF | TGTGCCAGCAGCCGGGACAGCCAGCCCCAGCATTTT
13 | few | TRBJ1-4 | TRBV6-4 | - | CASSLDPNEKLFF | TGTGCCAGCAGCCTAGACCCCAATGAAAAACTGTTTTTT
16 | - | TRBJ2-7 | TRBV4-1 | TRBD2 | CASSYSAGVNVYEQYF | TGCGCCAGCAGCTATTCGGCGGGAGTAAACGTGTACGAGCAGTACTTC
15 | - | TRBJ2-7 | TRBV6-5 | - | CASRADGSTSYEQYF | TGTGCCAGCAGGGCGGACGGGAGTACCTCCTACGAGCAGTACTTC
14 | - | TRBJ1-1 | TRBV5-4 | TRBD1 | CASSTTGGRTEAFF | TGTGCCAGCAGCACTACAGGGGGGCGGACTGAAGCTTTCTTT
17 | few | TRBJ2-7 | TRBV6-6 | TRBD1 | CASSRSAPGQGRGEQYF | TGTGCCAGCAGCCGATCGGCGCCGGGACAGGGTCGAGGCGAGCAGTACTTC